This T cell receptor (beta chain) was observed in a study of cytomegalovirus exposure and HLA in healthy donors. Study-wide findings and caveats: About 87% or about 30% of the time was how often most TCR beta V segments were productive, according to an earlier analysis. In a later analysis, at a false discovery rate of 0.05, about 17,000 TCR beta sequences matched HLA alleles. Analysis performed later showed TCR beta chains linked to HLA being more clonally expanded than equally common others.

This CDR3 is built from 19 residues. From germline, CDR1 is SNHLY and CDR2 FYNNEI. V dropped 2 bases and J dropped 3; count of bases not matched to a gene: 10. Vbeta (60) and Jbeta (13) primers were used in the PCR. Data came from immunoSEQ multiplex PCR; TCRdb stores just in-frame clones and leaves some out. The sample has about 130,000 clones, around 75% seen once; the top ten hold roughly 3.1%. Worth noting for this clone: Its antigen is not known.

The origin of this receptor is a man in his thirties or forties in good health and CMV-seronegative. This sequence joins TRBV2 and TRBJ2-1, with 13 positions matching TRBD2. Sequenced material: PBMCs. CDR3 sequence: CASSESTSGRRGVYNEQFF. CDR3 nucleotide sequence: TGTGCCAGCAGTGAATCGACTAGCGGGAGGCGGGGGGTCTACAATGAGCAGTTCTTC. Complete variable domain (other parts from reference TRBV2 and TRBJ2-1): EPEVTQTPSHQVTQMGQEVILRCVPISNHLYFYWYRQILGQKVEFLVSFYNNEISEKSEIFDDQFSVERPDGSNFTLKIRSTKLEDSAMYFCASSESTSGRRGVYNEQFFGPGTRLTVL.